This TCR beta chain was sequenced in a study of T cell responses to AZD1222 COVID-19 vaccine. For this clone: Its antigen is currently unknown.

Notes on the study in general: A rise in Spike-specific TCR breadth and depth followed two AZD1222 doses. Researchers took repertoire samples only after the peak T cell response had come. Spike regions recognized by vaccine-associated CD4 TCRs spanned the protein, led by 160-218 and 743-854.

Generated by immunoSEQ multiplex PCR, the TCRdb table keeps only in-frame clones and is missing some. Among about 120,000 clones listed, about 90% were seen once. V lost 7 bases and J lost 6, with 9 bases in between. The length of the CDR3 is 11 residues. CDR1 is LGHNT, CDR2 FRNRAP, per germline. This chain joins TRBV12-5 and TRBJ1-1; D not resolved. The material was peripheral blood, obtained on day 0 of AZD1222 vaccination. The receptor was isolated from an adult in good health. The CDR3, as DNA: TGTGCTAGTGCCGATGAGCCTGAAGCTTTCTTT. Translation: CASADEPEAFF.